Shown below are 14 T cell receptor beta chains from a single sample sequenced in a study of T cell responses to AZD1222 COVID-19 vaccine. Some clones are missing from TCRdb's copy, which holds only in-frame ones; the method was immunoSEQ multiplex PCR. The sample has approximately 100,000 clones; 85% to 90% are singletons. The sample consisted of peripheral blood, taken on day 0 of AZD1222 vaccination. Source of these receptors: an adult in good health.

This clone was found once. CDR3 residues: CASNPRARGRSYEQYF. The DNA of the CDR3 is TGTGCCAGCAATCCGAGGGCTCGCGGCCGATCCTACGAGCAGTACTTC. This rearrangement joins TRBV28 to TRBJ2-7; TRBD2 is a possible D gene (5 bases). V was cut by 7 bases and J by 1 base, with 20 bases left in between. Germline V gene lookup returns CDR1 MDHEN and CDR2 SYDVKM. The CDR3 spans 16 residues.

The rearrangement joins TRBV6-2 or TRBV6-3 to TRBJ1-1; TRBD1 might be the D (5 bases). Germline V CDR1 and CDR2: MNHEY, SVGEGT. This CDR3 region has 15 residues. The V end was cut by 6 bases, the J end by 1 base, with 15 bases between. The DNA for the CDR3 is TGTGCCAGCAGCCGATACTTAACAGGGAACACTGAAGCTTTCTTT. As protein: CASSRYLTGNTEAFF.

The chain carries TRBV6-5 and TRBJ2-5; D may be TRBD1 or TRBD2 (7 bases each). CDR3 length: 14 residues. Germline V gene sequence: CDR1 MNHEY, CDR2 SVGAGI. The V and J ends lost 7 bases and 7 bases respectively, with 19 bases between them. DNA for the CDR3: TGTGCCAGCACCCAGGGGGGGTCAAGTCGGACCCAGTACTTC. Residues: CASTQGGSSRTQYF.

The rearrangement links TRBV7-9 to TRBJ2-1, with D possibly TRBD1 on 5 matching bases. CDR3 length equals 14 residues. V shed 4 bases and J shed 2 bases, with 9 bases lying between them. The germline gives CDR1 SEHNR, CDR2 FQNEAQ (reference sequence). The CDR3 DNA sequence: TGTGCCAGCAGCTCGACAGCCCCCTACAATGAGCAGTTCTTC. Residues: CASSSTAPYNEQFF.

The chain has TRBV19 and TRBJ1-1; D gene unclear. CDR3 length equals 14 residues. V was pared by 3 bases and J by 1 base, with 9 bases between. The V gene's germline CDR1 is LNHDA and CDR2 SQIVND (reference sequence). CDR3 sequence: CASSIGPGNTEAFF. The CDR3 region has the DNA TGTGCCAGTAGTATTGGTCCAGGGAACACTGAAGCTTTCTTT.

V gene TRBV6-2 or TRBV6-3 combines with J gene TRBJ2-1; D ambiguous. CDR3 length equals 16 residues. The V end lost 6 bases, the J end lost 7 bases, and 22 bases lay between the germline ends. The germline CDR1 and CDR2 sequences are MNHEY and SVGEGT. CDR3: CASSLPLDTKRNEQFF. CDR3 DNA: TGTGCCAGCAGCCTCCCACTTGACACAAAAAGGAATGAGCAGTTCTTC.

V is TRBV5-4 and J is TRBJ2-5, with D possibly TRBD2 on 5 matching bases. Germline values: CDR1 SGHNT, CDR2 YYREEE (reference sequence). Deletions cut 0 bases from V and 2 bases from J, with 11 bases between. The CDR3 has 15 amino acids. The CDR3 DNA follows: TGTGCCAGCAGCTTGGGACTAACAATACAAGAGACCCAGTACTTC. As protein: CASSLGLTIQETQYF.

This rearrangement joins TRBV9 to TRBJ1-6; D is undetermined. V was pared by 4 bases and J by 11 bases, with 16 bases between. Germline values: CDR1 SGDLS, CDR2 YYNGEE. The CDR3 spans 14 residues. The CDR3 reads CASSPTPRPAPLHF. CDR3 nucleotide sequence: TGTGCCAGCAGCCCAACGCCAAGGCCGGCACCCCTCCACTTT. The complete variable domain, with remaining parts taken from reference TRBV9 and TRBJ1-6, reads DSGVTQTPKHLITATGQRVTLRCSPRSGDLSVYWYQQSLDQGLQFLIQYYNGEERAKGNILERFSAQQFPDLHSELNLSSLELGDSALYFCASSPTPRPAPLHFGNGTRLTVT.

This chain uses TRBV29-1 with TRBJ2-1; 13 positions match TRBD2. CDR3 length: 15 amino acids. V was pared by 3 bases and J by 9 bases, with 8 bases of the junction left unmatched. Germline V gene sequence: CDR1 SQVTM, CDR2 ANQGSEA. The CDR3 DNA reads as TGCAGCGTTGACGGACGACTAGCGGGAGGTGTTGAGCAGTTCTTC. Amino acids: CSVDGRLAGGVEQFF.

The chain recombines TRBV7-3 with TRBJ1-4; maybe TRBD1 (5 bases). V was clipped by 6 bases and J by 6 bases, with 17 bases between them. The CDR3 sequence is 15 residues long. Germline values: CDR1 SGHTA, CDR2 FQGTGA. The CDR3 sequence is CASRKGPGIDEKLFF. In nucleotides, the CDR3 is TGTGCCAGCAGGAAGGGCCCAGGGATCGATGAAAAACTGTTTTTT.

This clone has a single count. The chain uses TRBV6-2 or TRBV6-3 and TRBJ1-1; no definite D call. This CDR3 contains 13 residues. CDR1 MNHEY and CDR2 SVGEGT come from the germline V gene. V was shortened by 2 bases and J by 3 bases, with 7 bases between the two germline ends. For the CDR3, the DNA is TGTGCCAGCAGTTACACCCGCGACACTGAAGCTTTCTTT. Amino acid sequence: CASSYTRDTEAFF.

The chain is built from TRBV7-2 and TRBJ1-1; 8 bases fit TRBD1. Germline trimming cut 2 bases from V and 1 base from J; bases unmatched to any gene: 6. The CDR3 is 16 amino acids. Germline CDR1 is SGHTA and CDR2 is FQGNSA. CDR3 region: CASSLRQGRGNTEAFF. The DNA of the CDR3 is TGTGCCAGCAGCTTACGACAGGGGCGGGGGAACACTGAAGCTTTCTTT.

CDR3 residues: CASSQALVGTGTYEQYF. The CDR3 region has the DNA TGCGCCAGCAGCCAAGCCTTGGTAGGGACAGGGACCTACGAGCAGTACTTC. The chain couples TRBV4-3 to TRBJ2-7, with 9 bases aligning to TRBD1. The V segment lost 1 base and the J segment 2 bases; nucleotides outside the gene matches: 9. Germline lookup yields CDR1 LGHNA and CDR2 YSLEER. The CDR3 covers 17 residues.

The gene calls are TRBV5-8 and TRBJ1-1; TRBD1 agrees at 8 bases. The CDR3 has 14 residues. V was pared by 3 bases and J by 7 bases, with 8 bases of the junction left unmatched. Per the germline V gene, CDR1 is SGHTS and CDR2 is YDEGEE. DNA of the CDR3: TGTGCCAGCAGCTCTTGGACAGGGTCGAATGAAGCTTTCTTT. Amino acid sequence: CASSSWTGSNEAFF.